This TCR beta chain was documented in a study of blood T cell repertoires in COVID-19. Assay used: immunoSEQ multiplex PCR; TCRdb lists only in-frame clones, some missing. The sample holds a few hundred thousand clones, roughly 90% seen once. In this sample, this clone turned up once. Germline V CDR1 and CDR2: SGHRS, YFSETQ. V dropped 4 bases and J dropped 6; count of bases not matched to a gene: 8. The CDR3 is 15 amino acids. This chain connects TRBV5-1 to TRBJ2-2; 8 bases fit TRBD2. Sequenced: peripheral blood. The sequence came from a woman under 40 with COVID-19, enrolled during active disease. In nucleotides, the CDR3 is TGCGCCAGCAGCGCTGCGGGAGGCCGGGCCGGGGAGCTGTTTTTT. Encoded protein: CASSAAGGRAGELFF.